The next 13 T cell receptor beta chains were all read from a single sample in a study of blood T cell repertoires in COVID-19. Profiled with immunoSEQ multiplex PCR; TCRdb holds only in-frame clones, not every one. The table records roughly 200,000 clones, about 88% of them present only once. Sequenced material: peripheral blood. Receptors originate from a woman aged 40 to 50 who had recovered from COVID-19.

DNA of the CDR3: TGTGCCAGCAGTCGCCCCACAGGTTTCTATGGCTACACCTTC. This translates into CASSRPTGFYGYTF. The chain couples TRBV28 to TRBJ1-2; D possibly corresponds to TRBD1 (5 bases). The length of the CDR3 is 14 residues. Germline V lookup: CDR1 MDHEN, CDR2 SYDVKM. Trimming left V 5 bases short and J 4 bases short, with 14 bases between.

The DNA for the CDR3 is TGTGCCAGCAGCCAAGGTAGTAGCGGGAGTTTCGGGGAGCTGTTTTTT. It yields the protein CASSQGSSGSFGELFF. The chain recombines TRBV3-1 (or the pseudogene TRBV3-2) with TRBJ2-2, with 9 bases aligning to TRBD2. The CDR3 spans 16 residues. Per the germline V gene, CDR1 is LGHDT and CDR2 is YNNKEL (reference sequence). Losses at the gene ends were 1 base for V and 7 bases for J; bases not matched to a gene: 7.

The table lists this clone with a count of one. V gene TRBV12-3 or TRBV12-4 combines with J gene TRBJ1-1, with 10 bases fitting TRBD1. The CDR3 length is 13 residues. V was pared by 6 bases and J by 8 bases, with 6 bases of the junction left unmatched. The CDR3 coding sequence is TGTGCCAGCAGGGGACAGGGGATCGCGGAAGCTTTCTTT. The encoded protein is CASRGQGIAEAFF.

This clone was recorded a few times. This chain connects TRBV12-1 to TRBJ2-1; the table's D call, TRBD2, has no DNA check behind it. TRBV12-1 is reported as a pseudogene. The CDR3 contains 20 residues. CDR3 in amino acids: CASSLKRTSGSGGSYNEQFF. CDR3 sequence (DNA): TGTGCCAGCAGCTTAAAGCGGACTAGCGGGAGTGGGGGCTCCTACAATGAGCAGTTCTTC.

V is TRBV5-6 and J is TRBJ2-2, with 7 bases fitting TRBD2. J was trimmed by 0 bases and V by 4 bases; bases with no gene match: 6. Germline-derived CDR1 and CDR2 are SGHDT and YYEEEE. CDR3 length: 16 amino acids. CDR3 DNA sequence: TGTGCCAGCAGCACAGGACTAGGAACGAACACCGGGGAGCTGTTTTTT. Its translation is CASSTGLGTNTGELFF.

J is TRBJ2-7 and V is TRBV30, with D maybe TRBD2 (5 bases). This CDR3 region has 12 residues. The V gene's germline CDR1 is GTSNPN and CDR2 SVGIG (reference sequence). Deletions cut 2 bases from V and 7 bases from J, with 12 bases between. This CDR3 reads CAWSSWGAEQYF. In nucleotides, the CDR3 is TGTGCCTGGAGTTCGTGGGGAGCGGAGCAGTACTTC. Combining the CDR3 with reference TRBV30 and TRBJ2-7 gives the whole variable domain SQTIHQWPATLVQPVGSPLSLECTVEGTSNPNLYWYRQAAGRGLQLLFYSVGIGQISSEVPQNLSASRPQDRQFILSSKKLLLSDSGFYLCAWSSWGAEQYFGPGTRLTVT.

The chain couples TRBV11-3 to TRBJ2-5, with D unclear. The CDR3 has 12 residues. Trimming cost V 1 base and J 5 bases, with 5 bases left between them. CDR1 is SGHNT, CDR2 YENEEA, per germline. CDR3 sequence: CASSLGAETQYF. The CDR3 region has the DNA TGTGCCAGCAGCTTAGGCGCGGAGACCCAGTACTTC.

This clone was detected many times. The chain has TRBV19 and TRBJ2-2; 9 nucleotides agree with TRBD1. J lost 3 bases, V lost 3 bases, and 8 bases had no gene match. This CDR3 comprises 17 residues. Germline V gene lookup returns CDR1 LNHDA and CDR2 SQIVND (reference sequence). In DNA form, the CDR3 reads TGTGCCAGTAGTATCGAAGGACAGGGGTTTGACACCGGGGAGCTGTTTTTT. As protein: CASSIEGQGFDTGELFF.

The genes are TRBV4-1 and TRBJ1-3; 9 bases agree with TRBD1. Germline V gene lookup returns CDR1 MGHRA and CDR2 YSYEKL. V lost 0 bases to trimming and J lost 4 bases; unmatched junction nucleotides: 16. This CDR3 has 20 residues. The CDR3 nucleotides are TGCGCCAGCAGCCAAGAGCTTGCCCTACAGGGGGCAATGAAAGGAAACACCATATATTTT. It yields the protein CASSQELALQGAMKGNTIYF.

This chain links TRBV27 with TRBJ2-7; the match to TRBD1 covers 9 bases. The CDR3 length is 15 residues. From germline, CDR1 is MNHEY and CDR2 SMNVEV (reference sequence). Trimming removed 6 bases from V and 5 bases from J; junction bases left unmatched: 11. CDR3 sequence (DNA): TGTGCCAGCAGCTCCCGCCCGGACAGGGGAGACGAGCAGTACTTC. As protein: CASSSRPDRGDEQYF.

The chain uses TRBV6-2 or TRBV6-3 and TRBJ2-6; 7 bases line up with TRBD1. This CDR3 is 15 amino acids long. Germline CDR1 and CDR2: MNHEY and SVGEGT. V lost 5 bases, J lost 2 bases, and 3 bases stayed unmatched. The chain's CDR3 is CASSTDRAGANVLTF. CDR3 coding DNA: TGTGCCAGCAGTACCGACAGGGCTGGGGCCAACGTCCTGACTTTC.

This chain links TRBV30 with TRBJ2-7; no reliable D call. V lost 7 bases to trimming and J lost 4 bases, with 14 bases between them. The CDR3 has 12 residues. Germline V gene sequence: CDR1 GTSNPN, CDR2 SVGIG (reference sequence). The CDR3: CASVRLGYEQYF. The CDR3 coding sequence is TGTGCCTCGGTAAGACTCGGGTACGAGCAGTACTTC.

The chain recombines TRBV7-8 with TRBJ2-7; 8 nucleotides match TRBD1. CDR1 and CDR2 (germline): SGHVS, FQNEAQ. The CDR3 is made up of 17 amino acids. V was clipped by 9 bases and J by 1 base; unmatched bases: 17. As DNA, the CDR3 is TGTGCCAGTTACAAAGACAGGGGCCTTTACTTTTCCTACGAGCAGTACTTC. The encoded protein is CASYKDRGLYFSYEQYF.